Listed below are T cell receptor beta chains from one sample, sequenced in a study of blood T cell repertoires in COVID-19. Sequencing used immunoSEQ multiplex PCR; TCRdb keeps in-frame clones, though not all of them. The repertoire holds about 150,000 clones, more than 80% seen once, with 0.55% in the top ten. Sequences were obtained from peripheral blood. These receptors came from a man aged 45-65 years with acute or convalescent COVID-19. Each CDR3 is given with its conserved first and last residue. Fields, in order: CDR3 protein, CDR3 DNA, J gene, clone size, D gene, V gene. The D gene is left open where the match is weak. Clone size appears in some rows only: once, few, many, or a class for an expanded clone.

CDR3: CASSHRQGTEAFF
DNA: TGTGCCAGCAGCCATCGCCAGGGTACTGAAGCTTTCTTT
J: TRBJ1-1
size: few
D: NA
V: TRBV7-3

CDR3: CASSPRGPMNTGELFF
DNA: TGTGCCAGCAGCCCCCGCGGCCCTATGAACACCGGGGAGCTGTTTTTT
J: TRBJ2-2
size: NA
D: NA
V: TRBV5-4

CDR3: CASSEGRSSPYEQYF
DNA: TGTGCCAGCAGTGAAGGGAGGAGTTCCCCCTACGAGCAGTACTTC
J: TRBJ2-7
size: NA
D: NA
V: TRBV2

CDR3: CATKSGADTQYF
DNA: TGTGCCACCAAATCCGGGGCAGATACGCAGTATTTT
J: TRBJ2-3
size: NA
D: NA
V: TRBV3-1/TRBV3-2

CDR3: CASRPPLPSAGEQFF
DNA: TGTGCCAGCAGGCCTCCGTTGCCGTCCGCCGGTGAGCAGTTCTTC
J: TRBJ2-1
size: NA
D: NA
V: TRBV6-1

CDR3: CASSRTVVDTQYF
DNA: TGTGCCAGCAGCCGGACAGTGGTAGATACGCAGTATTTT
J: TRBJ2-3
size: NA
D: NA
V: TRBV27

CDR3: CASSVGGRPLYNEQFF
DNA: TGTGCCAGCAGCGTAGGGGGGCGACCTCTCTACAATGAGCAGTTCTTC
J: TRBJ2-1
size: NA
D: NA
V: TRBV9

CDR3: CASSMRGGAFF
DNA: TGTGCCAGTAGTATGAGAGGTGGGGCTTTCTTT
J: TRBJ1-1
size: NA
D: NA
V: TRBV19

CDR3: CASSFIWGGSTEAFF
DNA: TGCGCCAGCAGCTTCATTTGGGGAGGGTCCACTGAAGCTTTCTTT
J: TRBJ1-1
size: NA
D: NA
V: TRBV5-1

CDR3: CASLLAWGLSDEKTQYF
DNA: TGTGCCAGTCTCCTTGCCTGGGGGCTGTCTGACGAGAAGACCCAGTACTTC
J: TRBJ2-5
size: NA
D: NA
V: TRBV9

CDR3: CAISASSGEQFF
DNA: TGTGCCATCAGTGCTAGTTCCGGTGAGCAGTTCTTC
J: TRBJ2-1
size: NA
D: NA
V: TRBV10-3

CDR3: CASSFGGEQYF
DNA: TGTGCCAGTAGTTTCGGGGGCGAGCAGTACTTC
J: TRBJ2-7
size: NA
D: NA
V: TRBV19

CDR3: CAISEEYSGANVLTF
DNA: TGTGCCATCAGTGAGGAGTACTCTGGGGCCAACGTCCTGACTTTC
J: TRBJ2-6
size: NA
D: NA
V: TRBV10-3

CDR3: CASSPLTMAGGNTDTQYF
DNA: TGTGCCAGCTCACCATTGACGATGGCGGGGGGGAACACAGATACGCAGTATTTT
J: TRBJ2-3
size: NA
D: TRBD2
V: TRBV18

CDR3: CASSGQGAGGYTF
DNA: TGTGCCAGTAGCGGACAGGGGGCAGGTGGCTACACCTTC
J: TRBJ1-2
size: once
D: TRBD1
V: TRBV19

CDR3: CASSLGDRSLNEKLFF
DNA: TGTGCCAGCAGCTTGGGGGACAGGTCCCTTAATGAAAAACTGTTTTTT
J: TRBJ1-4
size: NA
D: TRBD1
V: TRBV5-4

CDR3: CASSQDPRDGGTSGANVLTF
DNA: TGTGCCAGCAGCCAAGATCCCCGCGACGGGGGGACCTCTGGGGCCAACGTCCTGACTTTC
J: TRBJ2-6
size: NA
D: TRBD2
V: TRBV14

CDR3: CASSLPLVAGANVLTF
DNA: TGCGCCAGCAGCTTACCTCTGGTGGCCGGGGCCAACGTCCTGACTTTC
J: TRBJ2-6
size: NA
D: NA
V: TRBV5-1

CDR3: CSAGDRLEQYF
DNA: TGCAGTGCCGGCGACAGACTCGAGCAGTACTTC
J: TRBJ2-7
size: NA
D: NA
V: TRBV20-1

CDR3: CASSLGTAVSYGYTF
DNA: TGTGCCAGCAGCTTGGGAACAGCGGTCTCCTATGGCTACACCTTC
J: TRBJ1-2
size: few
D: NA
V: TRBV5-5

CDR3: CASSVGAGTGDQETQYF
DNA: TGTGCCAGCAGCGTAGGGGCCGGGACAGGGGATCAAGAGACCCAGTACTTC
J: TRBJ2-5
size: NA
D: TRBD1
V: TRBV9

CDR3: CASRLRGQNLELFF
DNA: TGTGCCAGCAGACTGCGCGGACAGAACCTCGAGCTGTTTTTT
J: TRBJ2-2
size: NA
D: NA
V: TRBV28

CDR3: CASSYSGETQYF
DNA: TGTGCCAGCAGTTACTCCGGAGAGACCCAGTACTTC
J: TRBJ2-5
size: once
D: NA
V: TRBV6-2/TRBV6-3

CDR3: CATRQGGISYNSPLHF
DNA: TGTGCCACCCGACAGGGCGGAATTTCCTATAATTCACCCCTCCACTTT
J: TRBJ1-6
size: NA
D: TRBD1
V: TRBV19

CDR3: CASSYRPEPGGNYSNQPQHF
DNA: TGTGCCAGCAGCTATCGACCTGAACCAGGGGGGAATTATAGCAATCAGCCCCAGCATTTT
J: TRBJ1-5
size: NA
D: TRBD1
V: TRBV5-5

CDR3: CASSPDRVWTEAFF
DNA: TGTGCCAGTAGTCCCGACAGGGTTTGGACTGAAGCTTTCTTT
J: TRBJ1-1
size: NA
D: TRBD1
V: TRBV19

CDR3: CASSYSPSLPRTGELFF
DNA: TGTGCCAGCAGTTACTCTCCGTCTCTCCCTAGGACCGGGGAGCTGTTTTTT
J: TRBJ2-2
size: NA
D: NA
V: TRBV6-2/TRBV6-3

CDR3: CASSLPGTGRYEQYF
DNA: TGTGCCAGCAGTTTACCCGGGACAGGGCGCTACGAGCAGTACTTC
J: TRBJ2-7
size: NA
D: TRBD1
V: TRBV27

CDR3: CASRGLAGGPETQYF
DNA: TGTGCCAGCAGAGGACTAGCGGGAGGGCCGGAGACCCAGTACTTC
J: TRBJ2-5
size: NA
D: TRBD2
V: TRBV11-2

CDR3: CASSPAVGVLAKNIQYF
DNA: TGTGCCAGCAGCCCGGCGGTAGGAGTTCTAGCCAAAAACATTCAGTACTTC
J: TRBJ2-4
size: NA
D: NA
V: TRBV7-9

CDR3: CASSLATSGDTQYF
DNA: TGCGCCAGCAGCTTGGCGACTAGCGGAGATACGCAGTATTTT
J: TRBJ2-3
size: NA
D: TRBD2
V: TRBV5-1

CDR3: CASMGAGVDEKLFF
DNA: TGTGCCAGCATGGGGGCAGGTGTCGATGAAAAACTGTTTTTT
J: TRBJ1-4
size: NA
D: NA
V: TRBV6-5

CDR3: CASSVEQGFSYGYTF
DNA: TGTGCCAGCAGCGTAGAGCAGGGATTCTCCTATGGCTACACCTTC
J: TRBJ1-2
size: NA
D: NA
V: TRBV9